This passage covers 3 T cell receptor beta chains from one sample sequenced in a study of T cell repertoires in cytomegalovirus infection. These receptors' targets are unknown. TCRdb passed the reads through MiXCR, listing each CDR3 protein once. This sample has 110,000 or so distinct CDR3 sequences, with around 31% found just once. Sample: CD8+ T cells from cultured PBMCs, taken from culture after CMV antigen stimulation. These receptors all come from a human donor in good health (CMV status not recorded). Some clones in this sample may be carry-over from other donors' samples.

This clonotype was counted between two and nine times. The CDR3 loop reads CASSLKRDRGTYEQYF. For the CDR3, the DNA is TGTGCCAGCAGCTTAAAAAGGGACAGGGGGACCTACGAGCAGTACTTC. The rearrangement joins TRBV7-6 to TRBJ2-7, with 11 nucleotides matching TRBD1. This CDR3 has 16 amino acids. Germline V gene data show CDR1 as SGHVS and CDR2 as FNYEAQ. The trim removed 2 bases at V and 2 bases at J, leaving 5 bases unmatched.

CDR3 bases: TGTGCCAGCAGTGATCAGCCAGGGTCGAGTACAGATACGCAGTATTTT. Amino acid sequence: CASSDQPGSSTDTQYF. This sequence joins TRBV6-1 and TRBJ2-3; a possible D gene is TRBD1 (5 bases). Germline V gene lookup returns CDR1 MNHNS and CDR2 SASEGT. V was cut by 3 bases and J by 3 bases, with 16 bases left in between. The CDR3 extends over 16 amino acids.

This clonotype turned up a few times. The V call is TRBV29-1, the J call TRBJ2-1; 11 positions match TRBD2. The CDR3 consists of 16 residues. CDR1 and CDR2 from the germline V gene are SQVTM and ANQGSEA. Unmatched junction bases numbered 11, after V lost 6 bases and J lost 4 bases. The CDR3 loop reads CSVAGLADTLYNEQFF. For the CDR3, the DNA is TGCAGCGTCGCGGGACTAGCGGACACCTTATACAATGAGCAGTTCTTC.